This is a list of T cell receptor beta chains from one sample in a study of T cells after yellow fever vaccination. TCRdb recomputed calls from the 5' RACE reads with MiXCR, one row per CDR3 protein. The sample holds 200,000 to 300,000 distinct CDR3 sequences, about 3.9% seen once. The sample here was PBMCs, taken 15 days after the yellow fever booster vaccination. All receptors come from a man younger than 35 who received the YFV17D yellow fever vaccine. Each CDR3 is given with its conserved first and last residue. D genes are given only for firm matches.

TRBV6-2/TRBV6-3	.	TRBJ1-4	CASSPSGNELFF
TRBV5-1	.	TRBJ2-1	CASSLASQATYNEQFF
TRBV7-9	.	TRBJ2-2	CASSPPGVGTGELFF
TRBV4-1	.	TRBJ2-7	CASSQLSTPGSSYEQYF
TRBV5-1	TRBD2	TRBJ2-1	CASSLRLAGSHEQFF
TRBV20-1	.	TRBJ2-2	CSARGHLDRSTGELFF
TRBV5-1	.	TRBJ2-1	CASSPPPGLYNEQFF
TRBV7-9	TRBD1	TRBJ2-2	CASSYPGQGSTGELFF
TRBV2	.	TRBJ2-3	CASRETRNTQYF
TRBV7-9	.	TRBJ2-2	CASSSVVGKRTGELFF
TRBV23-1	.	TRBJ2-1	CASCPPDRLYNEQFF
TRBV12-3/TRBV12-4	.	TRBJ2-2	CASSLAGGPNGELFF
TRBV12-3/TRBV12-4	.	TRBJ2-7	CAISRTSKNEQYF
TRBV23-1	TRBD1	TRBJ2-2	CASSHPGQGNTGELFF
TRBV10-3	TRBD2	TRBJ2-1	CAISDLGTSGGAHEQFF
TRBV19	.	TRBJ1-1	CASSQQGTLNTEAFF
TRBV28	.	TRBJ1-5	CASSLSRSNQPQHF
TRBV11-2	TRBD2	TRBJ2-3	CASSSAGTSLVDTQYF
TRBV12-3/TRBV12-4	.	TRBJ1-6	CASSSASGVVGSPLHF
TRBV7-2	.	TRBJ1-4	CASSRGGQGEKLFF
TRBV11-2	TRBD1	TRBJ2-3	CASSPWTGGSTDTQYF
TRBV7-9	.	TRBJ2-2	CASRPPGPTGELFF
TRBV11-2	.	TRBJ2-5	CASTRGPETQYF